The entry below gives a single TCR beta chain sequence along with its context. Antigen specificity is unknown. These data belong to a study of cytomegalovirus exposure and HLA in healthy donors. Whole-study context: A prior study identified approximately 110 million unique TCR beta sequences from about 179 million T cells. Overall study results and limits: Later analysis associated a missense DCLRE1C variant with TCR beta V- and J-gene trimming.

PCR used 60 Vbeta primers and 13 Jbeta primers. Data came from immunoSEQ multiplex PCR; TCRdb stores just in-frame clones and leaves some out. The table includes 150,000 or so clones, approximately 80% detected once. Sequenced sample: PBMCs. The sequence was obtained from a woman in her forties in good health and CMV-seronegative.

The CDR3 coding sequence is TGTGCCAGCAGTTTATTGGGGAGGGACTACGAGCAGTACTTC. Its translation: CASSLLGRDYEQYF. The chain has TRBV27 and TRBJ2-7; 7 nucleotides line up with TRBD2. The CDR3 contains 14 residues. Germline V gene sequence: CDR1 MNHEY, CDR2 SMNVEV (reference sequence). V trimming: 1 base; J trimming: 3 bases; junction bases outside the gene matches: 3.